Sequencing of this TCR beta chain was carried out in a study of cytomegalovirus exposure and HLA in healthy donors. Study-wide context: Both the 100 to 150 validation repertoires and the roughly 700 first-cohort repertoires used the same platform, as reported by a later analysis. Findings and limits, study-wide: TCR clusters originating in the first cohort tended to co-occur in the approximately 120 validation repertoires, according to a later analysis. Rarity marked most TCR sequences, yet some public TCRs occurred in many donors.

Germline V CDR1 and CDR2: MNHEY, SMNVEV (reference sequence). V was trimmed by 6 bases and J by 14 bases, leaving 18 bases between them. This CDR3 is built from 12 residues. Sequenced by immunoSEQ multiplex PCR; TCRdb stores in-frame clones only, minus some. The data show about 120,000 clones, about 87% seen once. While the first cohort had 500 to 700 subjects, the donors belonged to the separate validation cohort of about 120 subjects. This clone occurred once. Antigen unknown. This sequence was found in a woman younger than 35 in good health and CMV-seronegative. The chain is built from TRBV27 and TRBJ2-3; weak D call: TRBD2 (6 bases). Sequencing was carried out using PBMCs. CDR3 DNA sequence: TGTGCCAGCAGCCGAATTGGGGGGATGGGGTATTTT. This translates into CASSRIGGMGYF.